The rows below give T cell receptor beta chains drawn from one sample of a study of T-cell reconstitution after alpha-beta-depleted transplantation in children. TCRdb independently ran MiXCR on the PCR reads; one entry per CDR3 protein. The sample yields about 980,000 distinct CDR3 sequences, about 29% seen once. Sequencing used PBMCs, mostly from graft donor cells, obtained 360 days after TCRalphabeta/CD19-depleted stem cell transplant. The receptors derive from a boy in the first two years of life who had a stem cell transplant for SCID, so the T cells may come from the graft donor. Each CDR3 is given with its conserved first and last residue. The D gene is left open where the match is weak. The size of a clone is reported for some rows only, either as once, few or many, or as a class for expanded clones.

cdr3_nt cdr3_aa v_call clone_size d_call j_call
TGCAGTGCTAGAGTGAGGGCAGAAACTAGGTATTTT CSARVRAETRYF TRBV20-1 - - TRBJ2-3
TGTGCCAGCAGCTCTCGGGGTCTGAAGGATACGCAGTATTTT CASSSRGLKDTQYF TRBV28 many - TRBJ2-3
TGCGCCAGCAGCGGGGGGGCGGTCCCAGAGACCCAGTACTTC CASSGGAVPETQYF TRBV5-1 - - TRBJ2-5
TGCGCCAGCAGACCGACAGGGCTCACAGATACGCAGTATTTT CASRPTGLTDTQYF TRBV4-1 - TRBD1 TRBJ2-3
TGCAGTGCCATTAAAGACTATGATCGGGGAGGGACCCAGTACTTC CSAIKDYDRGGTQYF TRBV20-1 - - TRBJ2-5
TGTGCCAGCAGCCGAGGGGGGGCATCTAATGAAAAACTGTTTTTT CASSRGGASNEKLFF TRBV7-9 - - TRBJ1-4
TGCGCCAGCAGCTTGGCCGACATAACCGGGGAGCTGTTTTTT CASSLADITGELFF TRBV5-1 - - TRBJ2-2
TGTGCCAGCAGCTTAGAGGTGGAGGGGGCGGCTTTCTTT CASSLEVEGAAFF TRBV11-1 - TRBD1 TRBJ1-1
TGTGCCAGCACCTTGGGTAGCGGGGGGGCCGCTCCCAATGAGCAGTTCTTC CASTLGSGGAAPNEQFF TRBV6-2/TRBV6-3 few TRBD2 TRBJ2-1
TGTGCCAGCAGCTCGTCGGGGGGGTTATTCGATGAGCAGTTCTTC CASSSSGGLFDEQFF TRBV5-5 - TRBD2 TRBJ2-1
TGCGCCAGCAGCTTTACGGGGGCGCGGGCAGATACGCAGTATTTT CASSFTGARADTQYF TRBV5-1 many - TRBJ2-3
TGCGCCAGCAGCCAAGTTACAGGGCGAGATACGCAGTATTTT CASSQVTGRDTQYF TRBV4-1 - - TRBJ2-3
TGCAGTGCTATACGGTTGTGGGGCTACACCTTC CSAIRLWGYTF TRBV20-1 - - TRBJ1-2
TGTGCCAGCAGCTTGGACGCGGGGTTCGACGAGCAGTACTTC CASSLDAGFDEQYF TRBV5-1 few - TRBJ2-7
TGTGCCAGCAGCCAAGAAAGGACCTCACCTGGGGAGACCCAGTACTTC CASSQERTSPGETQYF TRBV4-2 few - TRBJ2-5
TGCAGTGCCCGACTAGCGGGGGGCAATACGCAGTATTTT CSARLAGGNTQYF TRBV20-1 - TRBD2 TRBJ2-3
TGTGCCAGCAGCGTAGAGGGGGCCGCAACCTCTGGAAACACCATATATTTT CASSVEGAATSGNTIYF TRBV9 - TRBD1 TRBJ1-3
TGCAGTGCTAGCGCTTGGAGCTCCTACAATGAGCAGTTCTTC CSASAWSSYNEQFF TRBV20-1 - - TRBJ2-1
TGTGCCACCGCCCGGGGTCCTAGCACAGATACGCAGTATTTT CATARGPSTDTQYF TRBV15 many - TRBJ2-3
TGTGCCAGCAGTTTAATGTCCGTTGCAGCGGGGGCCGACTCGAACACCGGGGAGCTGTTTTTT CASSLMSVAAGADSNTGELFF TRBV12-3/TRBV12-4 few TRBD2 TRBJ2-2
TGCGCCAGCAGCCTCCGGGACAGGTCGGCCTACGAGCAGTACTTC CASSLRDRSAYEQYF TRBV4-1 - TRBD1 TRBJ2-7
TGTGCCAGCAGGAACTCCGTACGGCTTGGGAGTCCCCAGTTCTTC CASRNSVRLGSPQFF TRBV12-3/TRBV12-4 few - TRBJ2-1
TGCAGCGTTATAGCGGGACCTTCCTACAATGAGCAGTTCTTC CSVIAGPSYNEQFF TRBV29-1 - TRBD2 TRBJ2-1
TGTGCCAGCAGCGCAAAGGGACAGAACACTGAAGCTTTCTTT CASSAKGQNTEAFF TRBV9 - - TRBJ1-1
TGCGCCAGCAGCCAAGATGGGGAGGGGATAGCCAAAAACATTCAGTACTTC CASSQDGEGIAKNIQYF TRBV4-3 - TRBD2 TRBJ2-4
TGTGCCAGCAGTTACTCGCCCTTGATCCAAGAGACCCAGTACTTC CASSYSPLIQETQYF TRBV6-2/TRBV6-3 - - TRBJ2-5
TGTGCCAGCAGCACCTTAGCGGGGCGGAACCTAGCCAAAAACATTCAGTACTTC CASSTLAGRNLAKNIQYF TRBV12-3/TRBV12-4 - TRBD2 TRBJ2-4